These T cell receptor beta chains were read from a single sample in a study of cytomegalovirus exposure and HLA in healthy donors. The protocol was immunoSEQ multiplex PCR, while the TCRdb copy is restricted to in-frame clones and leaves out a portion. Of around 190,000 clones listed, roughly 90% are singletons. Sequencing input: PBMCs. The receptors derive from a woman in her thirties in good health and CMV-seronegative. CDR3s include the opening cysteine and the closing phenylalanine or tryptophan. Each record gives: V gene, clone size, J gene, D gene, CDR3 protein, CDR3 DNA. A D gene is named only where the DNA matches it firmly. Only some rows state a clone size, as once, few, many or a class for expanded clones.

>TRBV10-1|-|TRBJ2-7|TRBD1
CASSESRNRGSDEQYF
TGCGCCAGCAGTGAGTCAAGGAACAGGGGTAGCGACGAGCAGTACTTC
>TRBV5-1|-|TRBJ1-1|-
CASSLVAGDMNTEAFF
TGCGCCAGCAGCTTGGTGGCAGGGGATATGAACACTGAAGCTTTCTTT
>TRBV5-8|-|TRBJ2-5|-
CVSSLGRHWSETQYF
TGTGTCAGCAGCTTGGGAAGACACTGGTCGGAGACCCAGTACTTC
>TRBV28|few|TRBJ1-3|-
CASRQLDRVAGNTIYF
TGTGCCAGCAGACAACTCGACCGGGTAGCTGGAAACACCATATATTTT
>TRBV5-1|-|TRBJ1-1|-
CASSLGAGGTEAFF
TGCGCCAGCAGCTTGGGCGCCGGGGGAACTGAAGCTTTCTTT
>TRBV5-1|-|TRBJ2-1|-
CASSLGLSSYNEQFF
TGCGCCAGCAGCTTGGGACTTAGCTCCTACAATGAGCAGTTCTTC
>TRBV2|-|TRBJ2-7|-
CASKEYGNNYEQYF
TGTGCCAGCAAGGAATACGGGAACAACTACGAGCAGTACTTC
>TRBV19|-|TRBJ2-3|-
CASSPLRVITDTQYF
TGTGCCAGTAGCCCCCTCAGGGTCATCACAGATACGCAGTATTTT
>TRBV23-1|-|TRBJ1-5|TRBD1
CASSQSEGTVSNQPQHF
TGCGCCAGCAGTCAATCGGAAGGGACAGTTAGCAATCAGCCCCAGCATTTT
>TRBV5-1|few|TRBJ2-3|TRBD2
CASSWTSPDTQYF
TGCGCCAGCAGCTGGACTAGCCCGGATACGCAGTATTTT
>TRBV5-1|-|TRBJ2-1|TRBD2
CASSNNAGVEQFF
TGCGCCAGCAGCAACAACGCGGGGGTGGAGCAGTTCTTC
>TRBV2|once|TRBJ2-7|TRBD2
CASSEAGRGAHASSYEQYF
TGTGCCAGCAGTGAAGCCGGGCGGGGGGCACACGCCAGCTCCTACGAGCAGTACTTC
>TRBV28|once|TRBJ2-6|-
CASSQQGGGSGANVLTF
TGTGCCAGCAGTCAACAGGGGGGGGGCTCTGGGGCCAACGTCCTGACTTTC
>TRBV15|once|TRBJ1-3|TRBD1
CATSADRPISGNTIYF
TGTGCCACCAGCGCGGACAGGCCTATCTCTGGAAACACCATATATTTT
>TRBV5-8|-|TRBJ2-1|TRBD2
CASSLRLAATYNEQFF
TGTGCCAGCAGCTTGCGGCTAGCGGCGACCTACAATGAGCAGTTCTTC
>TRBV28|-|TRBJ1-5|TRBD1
CASSSGQGNQPQHF
TGTGCCAGCAGCTCGGGACAGGGCAATCAGCCCCAGCATTTT
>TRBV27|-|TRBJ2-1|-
CASSSQGFSFGNEQFF
TGTGCCAGCAGTTCCCAGGGGTTTTCTTTTGGCAATGAGCAGTTCTTC
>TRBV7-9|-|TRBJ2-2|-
CASRSGTSNTGELFF
TGTGCCAGCAGGTCCGGGACTTCGAACACCGGGGAGCTGTTTTTT
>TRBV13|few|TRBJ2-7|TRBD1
CASSPDRGGSGAYEQYF
TGTGCCAGCAGCCCGGACAGGGGTGGCAGCGGGGCTTACGAGCAGTACTTC
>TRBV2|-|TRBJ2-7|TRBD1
CASRFDRAYEQYF
TGTGCCAGCAGGTTCGACAGGGCCTACGAGCAGTACTTC
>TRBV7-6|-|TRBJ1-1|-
CASSNSGATEAFF
TGTGCCAGCAGCAATAGCGGAGCTACTGAAGCTTTCTTT
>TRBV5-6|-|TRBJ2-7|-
CASSSFGGGYEQYF
TGTGCCAGCAGCTCCTTCGGGGGAGGCTACGAGCAGTACTTC
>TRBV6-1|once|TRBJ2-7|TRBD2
CASSEVERGYEQYF
TGTGCCAGCAGTGAAGTAGAGCGGGGCTACGAGCAGTACTTC
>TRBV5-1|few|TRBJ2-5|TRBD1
CASSFLTGSQETQYF
TGCGCCAGCAGCTTCCTGACAGGGAGTCAAGAGACCCAGTACTTC
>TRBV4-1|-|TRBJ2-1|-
CASSQGRAGVPYNEQFF
TGCGCCAGCAGCCAAGGGCGGGCCGGAGTCCCCTACAATGAGCAGTTCTTC
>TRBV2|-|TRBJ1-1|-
CASSAPETHTVAFF
TGTGCCAGCAGTGCACCAGAGACTCATACCGTAGCTTTCTTT
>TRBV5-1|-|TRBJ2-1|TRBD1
CASSFTGGGYNEQFF
TGCGCCAGCAGCTTTACAGGGGGTGGTTACAATGAGCAGTTCTTC
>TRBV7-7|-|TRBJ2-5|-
CASSPVGGRETQYF
TGTGCTAGCAGCCCCGTCGGGGGACGAGAGACCCAGTACTTC
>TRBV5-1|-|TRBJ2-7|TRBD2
CASSLFPGREGEQYF
TGCGCCAGCAGCTTGTTTCCCGGGAGGGAGGGCGAGCAGTACTTC
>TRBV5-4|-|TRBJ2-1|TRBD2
CASSYAGGRNEQFF
TGTGCCAGCAGCTATGCGGGGGGCCGGAATGAGCAGTTCTTC
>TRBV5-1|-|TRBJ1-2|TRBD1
CASSSLGQGLVYGYTF
TGCGCCAGCAGCTCACTAGGACAGGGACTCGTGTACGGCTACACCTTC
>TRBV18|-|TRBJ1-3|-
CASSPRGGDSGNTIYF
TGTGCCAGCTCACCACGGGGCGGAGACTCTGGAAACACCATATATTTT
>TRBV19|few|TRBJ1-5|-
CASSIDRGRRSNQPQHF
TGTGCCAGTAGTATAGACAGGGGAAGGAGAAGCAATCAGCCCCAGCATTTT
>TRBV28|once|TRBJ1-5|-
CASSLAGAGDMSNQPQHF
TGTGCCAGCAGTTTGGCCGGGGCAGGGGATATGAGCAATCAGCCCCAGCATTTT
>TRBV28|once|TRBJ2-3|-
CASSPLYFSTDTQYF
TGTGCCAGCAGTCCCCTTTACTTTAGCACAGATACGCAGTATTTT
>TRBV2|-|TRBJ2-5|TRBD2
CASGLGLVGETQYF
TGTGCCAGCGGACTTGGACTAGTCGGCGAGACCCAGTACTTC
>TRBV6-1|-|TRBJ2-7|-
CASSGSGTYEQYF
TGTGCCAGCAGCGGGTCGGGTACCTACGAGCAGTACTTC
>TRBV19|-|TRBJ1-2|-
CASASTSNYGYTF
TGTGCCAGTGCATCGACTTCTAACTATGGCTACACCTTC
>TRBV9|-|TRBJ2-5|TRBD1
CASNPGQGQETQYF
TGTGCCAGCAACCCCGGACAGGGACAAGAGACCCAGTACTTC
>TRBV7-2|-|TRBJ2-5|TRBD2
CASSTGGSGGLETQYF
TGTGCCAGCAGCACAGGAGGTAGCGGGGGGTTAGAGACCCAGTACTTC
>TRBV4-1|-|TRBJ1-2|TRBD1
CASSPGGDYRYGYTF
TGCGCCAGCAGCCCAGGGGGCGACTACCGCTATGGCTACACCTTC
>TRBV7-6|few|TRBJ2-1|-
CASSLLASSYNEQFF
TGTGCCAGCAGCTTACTAGCCAGCTCCTACAATGAGCAGTTCTTC
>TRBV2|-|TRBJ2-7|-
CASSEAAGLYEQYF
TGTGCCAGCAGTGAAGCAGCAGGGTTATACGAGCAGTACTTC
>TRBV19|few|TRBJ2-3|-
CASKGQHSTDTQYF
TGTGCCAGCAAAGGACAGCATAGCACAGATACGCAGTATTTT
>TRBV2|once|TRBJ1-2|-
CASRTEGSYGYTF
TGTGCCAGCAGAACAGAGGGTTCATATGGCTACACCTTC
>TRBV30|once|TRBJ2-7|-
CAWSASTYEQYF
TGTGCCTGGAGTGCATCCACCTACGAGCAGTACTTC
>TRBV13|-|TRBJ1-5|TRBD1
CASSLGTGGGGGRQPQHF
TGTGCCAGCAGCTTAGGGACAGGGGGCGGGGGTGGCCGCCAGCCCCAGCATTTT
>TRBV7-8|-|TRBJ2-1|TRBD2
CASSGTSGIYNEQFF
TGTGCCAGCAGCGGTACTAGCGGAATATACAATGAGCAGTTCTTC
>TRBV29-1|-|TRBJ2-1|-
CSVVGWGENEQFF
TGCAGCGTTGTAGGCTGGGGGGAAAATGAGCAGTTCTTC
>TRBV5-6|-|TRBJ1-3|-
CASSPNQGLSGNTIYF
TGTGCCAGCAGCCCCAACCAGGGGCTCTCTGGAAACACCATATATTTT
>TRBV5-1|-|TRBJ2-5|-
CASSSGFQETQYF
TGCGCCAGCAGCTCAGGGTTCCAAGAGACCCAGTACTTC
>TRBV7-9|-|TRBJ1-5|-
CASSLGAFNQPQHF
TGTGCCAGCAGCTTAGGGGCGTTCAATCAGCCCCAGCATTTT
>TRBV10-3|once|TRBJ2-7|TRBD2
CAISLGTNYEQYF
TGTGCCATCAGCCTTGGGACTAACTACGAGCAGTACTTC
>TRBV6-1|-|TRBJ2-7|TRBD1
CASSARTGYEQYF
TGTGCCAGCAGTGCCAGGACAGGTTACGAGCAGTACTTC
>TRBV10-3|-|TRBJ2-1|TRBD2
CAISSSGTNNEQFF
TGTGCCATCAGTTCTAGCGGGACAAACAATGAGCAGTTCTTC
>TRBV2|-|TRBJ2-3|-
CASSVSQGSTDTQYF
TGTGCCAGCAGTGTTTCTCAGGGCTCCACAGATACGCAGTATTTT